Given below is one TCR beta chain in context. The clone's antigen remains unknown. The input lacks base qualities; no much larger clone sits a single base away. Each collaborating institution followed its own protocols to collect whole blood in K2EDTA tubes. For TCRbeta analysis, collaborators shipped samples as frozen whole blood, isolated PBMCs, or DNA extracted from either of those sample types. Taken from cysteine to phenylalanine, the CDR3 has 15 residues. The kept DNA is CDR3 alone, 45 bases in frame from the first base. The germline V gene (reference sequence) yields LNHNV for CDR1 and YYDKDF for CDR2. V loses 4 bases at its end and J loses 5 bases; junction bases beyond the gene matches: 6. TCRbeta CDR3 regions were amplified from genomic DNA using the immunoSEQ Assay, a bias-controlled multiplex PCR. The published analysis was carried out like this. The number of nucleated cells in each sample was estimated from the amplification of reference gene primers within the assay. To quantify the absolute abundance of each unique TCRbeta CDR3 rearrangement, sequence reads were collapsed and filtered. For each sample, productive Simpson clonality was calculated as the square root of Simpson's diversity index over productive rearrangements. TCRdb mirrors the immuneACCESS table, restricted to in-frame sequences. Some clones are absent from its copies; in checked studies, under half trace to an unresolved V gene, and the reason for the others is unknown. V and J calls and clone size are those listed in that table; D and trimming were worked out from the DNA. In all, the sample holds 250,000 to 350,000 clones, and 65% to 85% of those were seen once. The ten largest account for around 1.2% of the sample.

The data were obtained in a study of blood T cell repertoires in COVID-19 (dated by TCRdb to 2018 to 2020). In terms of the full investigation: Samples covering the acute and convalescent phases of COVID-19 were provided by collaborators in the United States, Italy and Spain. The material from the prospective study consisted of cDNA or gDNA derived from T cells, B-cell-depleted T cells, or PBMCs. Deeply sampled blood TCRbeta repertoires from subjects exposed to, actively infected with, or recovered from COVID-19 were included in the dataset. The repertoires were released in a freely available public database intended as a resource for research on the immune response to SARS-CoV-2. Samples came from the ongoing ImmuneRACE study (first 160 participants) plus 1,254 subjects from 6 global collaborators. Nearly every sample came with metadata listing a de-identified subject ID, COVID-19 status, age in years and sex. Where available, HLA class I and class II types were obtained from metadata supplied by the sample provider rather than from assay-based typing.

Here is what the overall study found, with its caveats: The amount of clinical and demographic metadata varied by source and participant and was provided uncurated.

The TCR was taken from a woman aged 45-60 years with acute or convalescent COVID-19. The sequencing input was peripheral blood. Here the chain combines TRBV15 and TRBJ2-3; 10 bases in between match TRBD1. The nucleotide sequence is TGTGCCACCAGCACGGGACAGGGGAGACAAGATACGCAGTATTTT. This translates into CATSTGQGRQDTQYF.